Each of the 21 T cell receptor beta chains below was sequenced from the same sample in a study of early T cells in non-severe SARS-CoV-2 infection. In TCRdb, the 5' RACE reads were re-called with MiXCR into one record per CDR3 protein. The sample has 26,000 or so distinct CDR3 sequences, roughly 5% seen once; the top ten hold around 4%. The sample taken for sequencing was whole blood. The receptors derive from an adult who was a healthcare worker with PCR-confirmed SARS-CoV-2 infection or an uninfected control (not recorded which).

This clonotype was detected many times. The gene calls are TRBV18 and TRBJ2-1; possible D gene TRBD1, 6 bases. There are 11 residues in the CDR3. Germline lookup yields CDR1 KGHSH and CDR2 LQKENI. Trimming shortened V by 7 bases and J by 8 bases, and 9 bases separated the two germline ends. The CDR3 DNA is TGTGCCAGCTGCCAGGGGCATGAGCAGTTCTTC. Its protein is CASCQGHEQFF.

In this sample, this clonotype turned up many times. The CDR3 region is CSARDGASGGETQYF. As DNA, the CDR3 is TGCAGTGCTAGAGATGGGGCTAGCGGGGGGGAGACCCAGTACTTC. V gene TRBV20-1 combines with J gene TRBJ2-5; 11 bases are a match to TRBD2. The germline gives CDR1 DFQATT, CDR2 SNEGSKA (reference sequence). The J segment lost 5 bases and the V segment lost 0 bases, leaving 5 bases of the junction unmatched. The CDR3 covers 15 residues.

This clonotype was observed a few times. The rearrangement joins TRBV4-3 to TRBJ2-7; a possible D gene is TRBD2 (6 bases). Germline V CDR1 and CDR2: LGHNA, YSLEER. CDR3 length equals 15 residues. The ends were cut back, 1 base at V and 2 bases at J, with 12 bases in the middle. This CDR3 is CASSQGVAVAYEQYF. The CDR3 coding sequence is TGCGCCAGCAGCCAAGGGGTAGCGGTTGCCTACGAGCAGTACTTC.

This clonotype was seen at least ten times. The CDR3 DNA reads as TGTGCCAGCAGTTACTCGTCGGGGGGCGCCGATAACACTGAAGCTTTCTTT. Amino acid sequence: CASSYSSGGADNTEAFF. The chain combines TRBV6-5 with TRBJ1-1; D possibly corresponds to TRBD1 (6 bases). Germline lookup yields CDR1 MNHEY and CDR2 SVGAGI. This CDR3 comprises 17 residues. Trimming stripped 0 bases from V and 2 bases from J, with 16 bases between.

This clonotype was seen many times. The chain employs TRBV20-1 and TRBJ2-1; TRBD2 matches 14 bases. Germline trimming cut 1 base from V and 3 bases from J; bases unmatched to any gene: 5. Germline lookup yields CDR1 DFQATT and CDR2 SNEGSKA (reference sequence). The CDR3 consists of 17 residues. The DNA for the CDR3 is TGCAGTGCTAGAGGTTGGACTAGCGGGGGGCACTACAATGAGCAGTTCTTC. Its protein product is CSARGWTSGGHYNEQFF.

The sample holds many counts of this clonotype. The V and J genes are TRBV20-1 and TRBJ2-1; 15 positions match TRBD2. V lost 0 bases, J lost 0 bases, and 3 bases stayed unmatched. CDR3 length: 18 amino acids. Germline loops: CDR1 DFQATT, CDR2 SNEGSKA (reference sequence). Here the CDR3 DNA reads TGCAGTGCTAGAGACGGGACTAGCGGGGGGCCCTCCTACAATGAGCAGTTCTTC. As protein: CSARDGTSGGPSYNEQFF.

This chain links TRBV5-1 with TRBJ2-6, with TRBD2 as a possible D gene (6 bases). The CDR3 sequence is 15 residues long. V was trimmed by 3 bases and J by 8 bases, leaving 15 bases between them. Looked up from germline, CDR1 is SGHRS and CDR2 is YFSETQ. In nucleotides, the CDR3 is TGCGCCAGCAGCTCGGAGGGGACCCGAACCAACGTCCTGACTTTC. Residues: CASSSEGTRTNVLTF.

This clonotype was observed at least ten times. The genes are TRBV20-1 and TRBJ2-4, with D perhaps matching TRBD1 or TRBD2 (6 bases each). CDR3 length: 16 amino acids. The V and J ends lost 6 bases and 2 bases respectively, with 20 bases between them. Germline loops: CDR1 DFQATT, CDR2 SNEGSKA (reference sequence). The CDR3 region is CSAPPAEGGTKNIQYF. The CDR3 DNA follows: TGCAGTGCCCCCCCGGCGGAGGGGGGTACCAAAAACATTCAGTACTTC.

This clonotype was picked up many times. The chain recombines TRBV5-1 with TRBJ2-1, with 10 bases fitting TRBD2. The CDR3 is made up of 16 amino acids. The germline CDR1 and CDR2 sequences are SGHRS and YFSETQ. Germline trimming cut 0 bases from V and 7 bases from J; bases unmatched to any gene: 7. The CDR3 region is CASSLAPSGGQNEQFF. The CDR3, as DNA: TGCGCCAGCAGCTTGGCCCCTAGCGGGGGACAGAATGAGCAGTTCTTC.

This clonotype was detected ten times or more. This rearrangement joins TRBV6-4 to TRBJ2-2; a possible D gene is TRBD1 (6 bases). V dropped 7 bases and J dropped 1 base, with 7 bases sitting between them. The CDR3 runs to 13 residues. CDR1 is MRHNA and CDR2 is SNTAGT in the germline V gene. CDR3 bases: TGTGCCAGCAAGGACAGGAACACCGGGGAGCTGTTTTTT. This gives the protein CASKDRNTGELFF.

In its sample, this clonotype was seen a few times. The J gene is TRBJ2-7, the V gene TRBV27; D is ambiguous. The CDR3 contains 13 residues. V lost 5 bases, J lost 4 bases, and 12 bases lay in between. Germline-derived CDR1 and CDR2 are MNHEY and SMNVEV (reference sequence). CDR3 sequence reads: CASSLLFTYEQYF. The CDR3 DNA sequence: TGTGCCAGCAGTCTATTATTTACGTACGAGCAGTACTTC.

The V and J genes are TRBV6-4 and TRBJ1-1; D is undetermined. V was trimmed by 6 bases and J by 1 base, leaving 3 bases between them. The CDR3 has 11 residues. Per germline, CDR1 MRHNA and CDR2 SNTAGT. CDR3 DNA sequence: TGTGCCAGCAGACAGAACACTGAAGCTTTCTTT. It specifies CASRQNTEAFF.

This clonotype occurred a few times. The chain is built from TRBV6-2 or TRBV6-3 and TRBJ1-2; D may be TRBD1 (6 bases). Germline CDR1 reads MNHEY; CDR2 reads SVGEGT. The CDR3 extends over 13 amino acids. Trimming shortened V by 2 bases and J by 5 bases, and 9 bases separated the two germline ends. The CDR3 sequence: CASSYGGPYGYTF. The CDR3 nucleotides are TGTGCCAGCAGTTACGGGGGGCCTTATGGCTACACCTTC.

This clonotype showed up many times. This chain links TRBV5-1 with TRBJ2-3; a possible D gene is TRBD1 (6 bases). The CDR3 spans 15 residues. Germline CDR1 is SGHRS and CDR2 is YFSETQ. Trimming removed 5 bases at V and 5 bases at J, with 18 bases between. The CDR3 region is CASRAGTTDGDTQYF. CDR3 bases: TGCGCCAGCAGGGCCGGGACAACCGATGGAGATACGCAGTATTTT. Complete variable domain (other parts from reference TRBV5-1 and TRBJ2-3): KAGVTQTPRYLIKTRGQQVTLSCSPISGHRSVSWYQQTPGQGLQFLFEYFSETQRNKGNFPGRFSGRQFSNSRSEMNVSTLELGDSALYLCASRAGTTDGDTQYFGPGTRLTVL.

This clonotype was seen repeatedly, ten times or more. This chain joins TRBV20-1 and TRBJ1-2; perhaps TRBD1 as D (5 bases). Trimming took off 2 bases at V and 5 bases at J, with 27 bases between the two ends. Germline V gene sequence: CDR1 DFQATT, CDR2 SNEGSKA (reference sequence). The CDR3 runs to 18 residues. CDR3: CSARQWWEGFRGLYGYTF. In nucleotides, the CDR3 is TGCAGTGCTAGACAATGGTGGGAGGGATTTAGGGGCCTATATGGCTACACCTTC.

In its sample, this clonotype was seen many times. The CDR3 region is CASPPGTVRGEQYF. In DNA, the CDR3 is TGTGCCAGCCCCCCCGGGACAGTAAGGGGCGAGCAGTACTTC. This chain joins TRBV27 and TRBJ2-7; 7 nucleotides match TRBD1. CDR1 is MNHEY, CDR2 SMNVEV, per germline (reference sequence). Unmatched junction bases numbered 13, after V lost 8 bases and J lost 6 bases. This CDR3 comprises 14 residues.

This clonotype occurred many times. The CDR3 sequence: CASSFINQPQHF. The CDR3 DNA sequence: TGTGCCAGCAGTTTCATTAATCAGCCCCAGCATTTT. V is TRBV6-6 and J is TRBJ1-5; no clear D gene. V gave up 4 bases and J gave up 4 bases, with 5 bases separating them. The germline gives CDR1 MNHNY, CDR2 SVGAGI (reference sequence). The CDR3 spans 12 residues.

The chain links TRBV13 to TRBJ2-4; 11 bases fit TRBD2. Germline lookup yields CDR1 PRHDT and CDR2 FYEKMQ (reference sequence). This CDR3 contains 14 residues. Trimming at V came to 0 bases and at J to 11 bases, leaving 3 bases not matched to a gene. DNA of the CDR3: TGTGCCAGCAGCTTAGGGTCTAGCGGGGGGCTTCAGTACTTC. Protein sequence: CASSLGSSGGLQYF.

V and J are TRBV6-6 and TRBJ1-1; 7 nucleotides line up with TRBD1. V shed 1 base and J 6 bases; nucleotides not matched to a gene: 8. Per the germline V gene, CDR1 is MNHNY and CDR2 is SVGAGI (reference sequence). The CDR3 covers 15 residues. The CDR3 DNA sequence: TGTGCCAGCAGTTACTTGGACAGGTCGTTGCCTGAAGCTTTCTTT. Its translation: CASSYLDRSLPEAFF.

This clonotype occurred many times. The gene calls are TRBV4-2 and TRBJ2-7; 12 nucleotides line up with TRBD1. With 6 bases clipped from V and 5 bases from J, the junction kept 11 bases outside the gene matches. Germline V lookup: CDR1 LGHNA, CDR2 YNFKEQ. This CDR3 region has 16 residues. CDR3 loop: CASSTYSGTGGDEQYF. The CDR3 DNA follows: TGTGCCAGCAGTACCTACTCCGGGACAGGGGGCGACGAGCAGTACTTC.

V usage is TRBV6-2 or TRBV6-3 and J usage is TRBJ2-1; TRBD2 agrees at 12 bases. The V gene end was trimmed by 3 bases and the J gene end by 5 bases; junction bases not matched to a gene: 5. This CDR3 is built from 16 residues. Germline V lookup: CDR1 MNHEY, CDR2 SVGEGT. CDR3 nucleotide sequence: TGTGCCAGCAGTTATCCTCGACTAGCGGGGGACAATGAGCAGTTCTTC. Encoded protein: CASSYPRLAGDNEQFF.